A single sample is the source of the 24 T cell receptor beta chains below, sequenced in a study of T cells in localized non-small cell lung cancer. The data were produced by immunoSEQ multiplex PCR, yet TCRdb's version contains in-frame clones alone and is incomplete. The sample has 45,000 to 55,000 clones, 70% to 90% seen once. The sequenced sample was peripheral blood, obtained before any cancer treatment. The receptors shown here come from a male donor at least 60 years old with stage III squamous cell lung carcinoma.

The gene calls are TRBV7-8 and TRBJ1-1; 8 bases match TRBD1. Germline-derived CDR1 and CDR2 are SGHVS and FQNEAQ. Trimming cost V 1 base and J 3 bases; bases outside gene matches: 7. This CDR3 spans 16 amino acids. This chain's CDR3 is CASSLGPGTGYTEAFF. CDR3 DNA: TGTGCCAGCAGCTTAGGCCCAGGGACAGGCTACACTGAAGCTTTCTTT.

The rearrangement links TRBV6-4 to TRBJ2-7; a weak D match, TRBD2 (6 bases). The CDR3 extends over 14 amino acids. CDR1 MRHNA and CDR2 SNTAGT come from the germline V gene. V lost 4 bases to trimming and J lost 4 bases, with 14 bases between them. In nucleotides, the CDR3 is TGTGCCAGCAGTGGTTGGAGGGCGAAATACGAGCAGTACTTC. The encoded protein is CASSGWRAKYEQYF.

The chain combines TRBV18 with TRBJ2-3; no clear D gene. The length of the CDR3 is 12 residues. V was trimmed by 5 bases and J by 6 bases, leaving 9 bases between them. Germline V gene sequence: CDR1 KGHSH, CDR2 LQKENI. The CDR3 here is CASSSLLDTQYF. In DNA, the CDR3 is TGTGCCAGCTCATCCCTCCTGGATACGCAGTATTTT. The full variable domain, completed using reference TRBV18 and TRBJ2-3, is NAGVMQNPRHLVRRRGQEARLRCSPMKGHSHVYWYRQLPEEGLKFMVYLQKENIIDESGMPKERFSAEFPKEGPSILRIQQVVRGDSAAYFCASSSLLDTQYFGPGTRLTVL.

This chain links TRBV6-1 with TRBJ1-5; D unresolved. The CDR3 loop spans 12 amino acids. V lost 3 bases, J lost 2 bases, and 2 bases lay in between. From germline, CDR1 is MNHNS and CDR2 SASEGT. The chain's CDR3 is CASSDGNQPQHF. The CDR3 coding sequence is TGTGCCAGCAGTGACGGCAATCAGCCCCAGCATTTT.

The table lists this clone with a few counts. This rearrangement joins TRBV2 to TRBJ2-2; D gene unclear. The ends were cut back, 4 bases at V and 7 bases at J, with 4 bases in the middle. Looked up from germline, CDR1 is SNHLY and CDR2 is FYNNEI. This CDR3 comprises 11 residues. CDR3 nucleotide sequence: TGTGCCAGCAGTGTCCTCGGGGAGCTGTTTTTT. Translated: CASSVLGELFF. The variable domain in full, completed from reference TRBV2 and TRBJ2-2, reads EPEVTQTPSHQVTQMGQEVILRCVPISNHLYFYWYRQILGQKVEFLVSFYNNEISEKSEIFDDQFSVERPDGSNFTLKIRSTKLEDSAMYFCASSVLGELFFGEGSRLTVL.

The rearrangement joins TRBV6-1 to TRBJ1-2; 8 positions match TRBD1. J lost 8 bases, V lost 5 bases, and 13 bases had no gene match. Germline V gives CDR1 MNHNS, CDR2 SASEGT. There are 15 residues in the CDR3. In nucleotides, the CDR3 is TGTGCCAGCAGTACGAGGACAGGGACAATCTGGGGCTACACCTTC. It encodes CASSTRTGTIWGYTF.

The chain uses TRBV19 and TRBJ2-7, with D uncertain. V was cut by 5 bases and J by 1 base, with 12 bases left in between. CDR1 and CDR2 (germline): LNHDA, SQIVND (reference sequence). The length of the CDR3 is 14 residues. CDR3 loop: CASSFRLQSYEQYF. Written as DNA, the CDR3 is TGTGCCAGTAGTTTCAGACTGCAATCCTACGAGCAGTACTTC. Drawing the rest from reference TRBV19 and TRBJ2-7, the complete variable domain is DGGITQSPKYLFRKEGQNVTLSCEQNLNHDAMYWYRQDPGQGLRLIYYSQIVNDFQKGDIAEGYSVSREKKESFPLTVTSAQKNPTAFYLCASSFRLQSYEQYFGPGTRLTVT.

The chain recombines TRBV19 with TRBJ1-1; TRBD1 matches at 7 bases. The junction had 8 bases not matched to a gene; V was cut back by 7 bases and J by 3 bases. The germline CDR1 and CDR2 sequences are LNHDA and SQIVND (reference sequence). CDR3 length: 14 amino acids. The CDR3 loop is CASIKGAWDTEAFF. CDR3 DNA: TGTGCCAGTATTAAGGGGGCGTGGGACACTGAAGCTTTCTTT. The full variable domain, completed using reference TRBV19 and TRBJ1-1, is DGGITQSPKYLFRKEGQNVTLSCEQNLNHDAMYWYRQDPGQGLRLIYYSQIVNDFQKGDIAEGYSVSREKKESFPLTVTSAQKNPTAFYLCASIKGAWDTEAFFGQGTRLTVV.

This clone was detected once. The chain couples TRBV5-5 to TRBJ1-5; a weak D match, TRBD1 (5 bases). Looked up from germline, CDR1 is SGHKS and CDR2 is YYEKEE (reference sequence). With 4 bases removed from V and 0 bases from J, the gap between germline ends came to 17 bases. The CDR3 is 17 amino acids. This chain's CDR3 is CASSHELQVNSNQPQHF. DNA of the CDR3: TGTGCCAGCAGCCATGAACTACAGGTAAATAGCAATCAGCCCCAGCATTTT.

The CDR3 sequence: CASSPPGGSFYEQYF. In DNA, the CDR3 is TGTGCCAGCTCACCACCGGGAGGGTCTTTCTACGAGCAGTACTTC. This sequence joins TRBV18 and TRBJ2-7; 7 bases map to TRBD2. Germline loops: CDR1 KGHSH, CDR2 LQKENI. Trimming took 0 bases from V and 3 from J; bases not matched to a gene: 5. This CDR3 region has 15 residues.

Points on this clone: Other DNA sequences in the sample encode the same CDR3. The rearrangement uses TRBV18 and TRBJ1-1, with 11 bases lining up with TRBD1. Germline V lookup: CDR1 KGHSH, CDR2 LQKENI. Unmatched junction bases numbered 2, after V lost 3 bases and J lost 5 bases. There are 14 residues in the CDR3. The CDR3 protein is CASSPGQGATEAFF. As DNA, the CDR3 is TGTGCCAGCTCACCCGGACAGGGGGCAACTGAAGCTTTCTTT.

The V and J genes are TRBV5-4 and TRBJ2-3, with 11 bases aligning to TRBD2. The germline V gene encodes CDR1 SGHNT and CDR2 YYREEE (reference sequence). There are 16 residues in the CDR3. Trimming removed 3 bases from V and 5 bases from J; junction bases left unmatched: 8. The chain's CDR3 is CASSSISGRALDTQYF. The CDR3 DNA reads as TGTGCCAGCAGCTCCATTAGCGGGAGGGCCTTAGATACGCAGTATTTT.

The chain uses TRBV16 and TRBJ1-4; D may be TRBD1 (6 bases). Germline CDR1 is KGHSY and CDR2 is FQNENV. Trimming stripped 3 bases from V and 3 bases from J, with 17 bases between. The CDR3 runs to 17 residues. The CDR3 region is CASSHDRSIRANEKLFF. The CDR3 nucleotides read TGTGCCAGCAGCCACGACAGGAGCATTAGAGCTAATGAAAAACTGTTTTTT.

The table lists this clone with a count of one. Here the CDR3 reads CASSLYGGTEAFF. DNA of the CDR3: TGTGCCAGCAGCTTATACGGAGGCACTGAAGCTTTCTTT. The rearrangement uses TRBV11-1 and TRBJ1-1, with no clear D. In germline, CDR1 is SGHAT, CDR2 FQDESV (reference sequence). The CDR3 loop spans 13 amino acids. V lost 2 bases to trimming and J lost 4 bases, with 8 bases between them.

V and J are TRBV7-2 and TRBJ2-1; D is possibly TRBD1 or TRBD2 (5 bases each). The V gene lost 2 bases and the J gene lost 10 bases, with 9 bases spanning the gap. The CDR3 consists of 12 residues. Germline CDR1 reads SGHTA; CDR2 reads FQGNSA. The CDR3 coding sequence is TGTGCCAGCAGCTTAATCCGGGACGAGCAGTTCTTC. Translating it yields CASSLIRDEQFF. Filled out from reference TRBV7-2 and TRBJ2-1, the complete variable domain reads GAGVSQSPSNKVTEKGKDVELRCDPISGHTALYWYRQSLGQGLEFLIYFQGNSAPDKSGLPSDRFSAERTGGSVSTLTIQRTQQEDSAVYLCASSLIRDEQFFGPGTRLTVL.

This chain joins TRBV6-5 and TRBJ2-7; 8 nucleotides align to TRBD2. V lost 11 bases and J lost 3; bases outside the gene matches: 12. Per germline, CDR1 MNHEY and CDR2 SVGAGI. The CDR3 has 14 amino acids. The DNA for the CDR3 is TGTGCCGTAGCCAGCGGGGGACTTGACTACGAGCAGTACTTC. This gives the protein CAVASGGLDYEQYF.

The chain couples TRBV11-2 to TRBJ2-3; D unresolved. In germline, CDR1 is SGHAT, CDR2 FQNNGV. Deletions cut 7 bases from V and 0 bases from J, with 5 bases between. This CDR3 contains 12 residues. As DNA, the CDR3 is TGTGCCAGCAAAACTAGCACAGATACGCAGTATTTT. Translating gives CASKTSTDTQYF.

The genes are TRBV6-5 and TRBJ2-2; no firm D call. Trimming left V 2 bases short and J 0 bases short, with 10 bases between. Germline V gene sequence: CDR1 MNHEY, CDR2 SVGAGI. The CDR3 runs to 16 residues. CDR3 region: CASSYGNPANTGELFF. The CDR3 region has the DNA TGTGCCAGCAGTTACGGGAACCCCGCGAACACCGGGGAGCTGTTTTTT.

This chain links TRBV5-1 with TRBJ2-2; 9 nucleotides line up with TRBD2. Germline V CDR1 and CDR2: SGHRS, YFSETQ. This CDR3 is built from 14 residues. V lost 3 bases and J lost 9; bases outside the gene matches: 6. CDR3: CASSSGTSIRELFF. In nucleotides, the CDR3 is TGCGCCAGCAGCTCCGGGACTAGCATAAGGGAGCTGTTTTTT.

The chain joins TRBV6-5 to TRBJ2-1; 7 nucleotides align to TRBD1. The germline V gene has CDR1 MNHEY and CDR2 SVGAGI. The CDR3 has 15 residues. V was pared by 0 bases and J by 6 bases, with 5 bases of the junction left unmatched. The CDR3 DNA is TGTGCCAGCAGTTACTCGTGGGACAGCTTCAATGAGCAGTTCTTC. Its translation is CASSYSWDSFNEQFF.

The chain joins TRBV2 to TRBJ1-1; D is uncertain. Trimming took 4 bases from V and 5 from J, leaving 11 bases between them. Germline-derived CDR1 and CDR2 are SNHLY and FYNNEI. The CDR3 has 13 amino acids. CDR3 sequence reads: CASSAGRWTEAFF. DNA for the CDR3: TGTGCCAGCAGTGCCGGTAGGTGGACTGAAGCTTTCTTT.

This clone has just a few counts. The rearrangement links TRBV27 to TRBJ2-1; 10 nucleotides agree with TRBD1. Germline V gene sequence: CDR1 MNHEY, CDR2 SMNVEV (reference sequence). Unmatched junction bases numbered 8, after V lost 3 bases and J lost 12 bases. The CDR3 runs to 14 residues. CDR3 DNA sequence: TGTGCCAGCAGTTTGACAGGGGGCCTTGGGGCGCAGTTCTTC. Amino acids: CASSLTGGLGAQFF.

The chain joins TRBV30 to TRBJ1-2; 9 bases are shared with TRBD1. Germline-derived CDR1 and CDR2 are GTSNPN and SVGIG (reference sequence). V shed 2 bases, J shed 8 bases, and the junction held 6 bases outside the gene matches. CDR3 length: 13 residues. The CDR3 loop reads CAWSITGGYGYTF. The CDR3 region has the DNA TGTGCCTGGAGTATAACAGGGGGCTACGGCTACACCTTC.

V and J are TRBV5-1 and TRBJ2-1; no clear D. The V end lost 0 bases, the J end lost 3 bases, and 10 bases lay between the germline ends. Germline-derived CDR1 and CDR2 are SGHRS and YFSETQ. This CDR3 spans 15 amino acids. CDR3: CASSLGNSGYNEQFF. In nucleotides, the CDR3 is TGCGCCAGCAGCTTGGGGAATAGTGGCTACAATGAGCAGTTCTTC.